This T cell receptor beta chain was obtained from a study of T cell responses to AZD1222 COVID-19 vaccine. General study findings and limits: There were vaccine-associated CD4 TCRs across spike, dominant at 160-218 and 743-854.

Details on this clone: The antigen is not known.

The CDR3 consists of 13 residues. The germline V and J ends were trimmed by 3 bases and 7 bases, with 9 bases remaining between them. In germline, CDR1 is LNHDA, CDR2 SQIVND (reference sequence). TCRdb's copy holds only in-frame clones and misses some; the assay was immunoSEQ multiplex PCR. The sample carries roughly 120,000 clones, around nine tenths recorded once. The clonotype originates from an adult who received the AZD1222 COVID-19 vaccine. The genes are TRBV19 and TRBJ2-2; no firm D call. The input for sequencing was peripheral blood, taken 28 days after the second AZD1222 dose. The CDR3 region is CASSISSGGELFF. The CDR3 bases are TGTGCCAGTAGTATTTCTTCCGGCGGGGAGCTGTTTTTT.